This T cell receptor beta chain was sequenced for a study of T cells and Merkel cell carcinoma outcomes. Method: immunoSEQ multiplex PCR; TCRdb's copy keeps in-frame clones and lacks some. This sample carries some 19,000 clones, roughly four fifths of them seen once, and the ten largest clones take over 3%. Study-wide findings and caveats: In Merkel cell carcinoma, repertoire and T-cell density reportedly predicted outcomes.

With regard to this clone: Its antigen is still unknown.

Germline V gene sequence: CDR1 SGHRS, CDR2 YFSETQ. The CDR3 extends over 13 amino acids. V gave up 3 bases and J gave up 8 bases, with 14 bases separating them. Sequencing was performed on tumor tissue from Merkel cell carcinoma. The chain carries TRBV5-1 and TRBJ1-2; D possibly corresponds to TRBD1 (6 bases). The clonotype originates from a human donor with Merkel cell carcinoma. Here the CDR3 DNA reads TGCGCCAGCAGCTACCTCAGGGGCGTGGGCTACACCTTC. Its protein is CASSYLRGVGYTF.